This note documents a single TCR beta chain sequence. Antigen: not known. These data belong to a study of cytomegalovirus exposure and HLA in healthy donors. Study-wide points: Later analysis associated a missense DCLRE1C variant with TCR beta V- and J-gene trimming. It emerged from a later analysis that several of the most significant clusters appeared to be linked to common viral pathogens.

This CDR3 is built from 13 residues. Trimming removed 5 bases at V and 3 bases at J, with 12 bases between. Germline V gene data show CDR1 as SGHRS and CDR2 as YFSETQ. The PCR employed 60 Vbeta primers together with 13 Jbeta primers. Assay: immunoSEQ multiplex PCR; the TCRdb copy retains only in-frame clones and omits some. This sample has a few hundred thousand clones, with roughly 91% found just once. The rearrangement links TRBV5-1 to TRBJ2-7; a weak D match, TRBD2 (5 bases). What was sequenced was PBMCs. The source is a girl aged 2-9 years in good health and CMV-seronegative. The CDR3 DNA sequence: TGCGCCAGCAGTCCCGGGGAGCTCTACGAGCAGTACTTC. Encoded protein: CASSPGELYEQYF.